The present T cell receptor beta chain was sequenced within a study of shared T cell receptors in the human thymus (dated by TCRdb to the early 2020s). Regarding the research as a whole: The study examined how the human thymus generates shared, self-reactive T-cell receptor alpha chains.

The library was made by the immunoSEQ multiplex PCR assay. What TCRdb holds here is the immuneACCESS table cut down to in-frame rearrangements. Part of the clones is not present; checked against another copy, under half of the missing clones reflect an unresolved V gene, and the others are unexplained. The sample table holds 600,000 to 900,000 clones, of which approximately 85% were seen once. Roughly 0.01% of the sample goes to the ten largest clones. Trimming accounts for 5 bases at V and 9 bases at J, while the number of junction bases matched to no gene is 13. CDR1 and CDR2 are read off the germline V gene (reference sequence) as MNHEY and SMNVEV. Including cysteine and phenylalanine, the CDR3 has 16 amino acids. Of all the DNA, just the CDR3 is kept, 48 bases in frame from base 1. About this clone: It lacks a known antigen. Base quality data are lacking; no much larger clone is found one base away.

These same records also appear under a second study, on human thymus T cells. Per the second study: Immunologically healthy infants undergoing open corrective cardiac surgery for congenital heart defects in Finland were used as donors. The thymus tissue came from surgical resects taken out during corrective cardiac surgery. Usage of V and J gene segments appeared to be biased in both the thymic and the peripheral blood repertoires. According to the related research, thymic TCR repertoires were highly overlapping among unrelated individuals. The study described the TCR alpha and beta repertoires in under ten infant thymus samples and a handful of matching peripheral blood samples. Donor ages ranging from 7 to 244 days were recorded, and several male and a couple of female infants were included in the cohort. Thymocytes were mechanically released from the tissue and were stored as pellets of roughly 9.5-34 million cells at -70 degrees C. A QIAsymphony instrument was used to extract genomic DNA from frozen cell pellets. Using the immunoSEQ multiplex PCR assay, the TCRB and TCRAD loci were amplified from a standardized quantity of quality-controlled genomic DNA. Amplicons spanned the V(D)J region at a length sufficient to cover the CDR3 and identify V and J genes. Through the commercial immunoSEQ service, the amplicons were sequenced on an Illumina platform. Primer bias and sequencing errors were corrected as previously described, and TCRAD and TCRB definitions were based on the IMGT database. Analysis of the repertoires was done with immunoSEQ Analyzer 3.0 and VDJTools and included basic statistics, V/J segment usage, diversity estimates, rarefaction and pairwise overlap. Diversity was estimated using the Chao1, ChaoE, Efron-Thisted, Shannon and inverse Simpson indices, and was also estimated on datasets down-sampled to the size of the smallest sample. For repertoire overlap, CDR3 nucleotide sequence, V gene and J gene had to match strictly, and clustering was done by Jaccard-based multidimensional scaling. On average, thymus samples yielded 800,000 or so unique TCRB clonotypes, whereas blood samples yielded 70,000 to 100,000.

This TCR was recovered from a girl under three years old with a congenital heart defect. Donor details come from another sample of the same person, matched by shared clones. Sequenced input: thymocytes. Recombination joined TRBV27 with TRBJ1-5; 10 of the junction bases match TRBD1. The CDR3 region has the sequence CASSTWTGGFHGPQHF. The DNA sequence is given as TGTGCCAGCAGTACATGGACAGGGGGTTTCCATGGGCCCCAGCATTTT.